The T cell receptor (beta chain) described here comes from a study of blood T cell repertoires in COVID-19 (dated by TCRdb to 2019 to 2021). For the wider study: The collaborator samples originated in the United States, Italy and Spain and spanned the acute and convalescent phases of COVID-19. The prospective study material was composed of cDNA or gDNA derived from T cells, B-cell-depleted T cells, or PBMCs. Subjects who had been exposed to COVID-19, were actively infected with it, or had recovered from it provided the deeply sampled blood TCRbeta repertoires that made up the dataset. The repertoires were released in a freely available public database intended as a resource for research on the immune response to SARS-CoV-2. Samples came from the ongoing ImmuneRACE study (first 160 participants) plus 1,254 subjects from 6 global collaborators. Sample metadata almost always included a de-identified subject ID, COVID-19 status, age in years and sex. Where available, HLA class I and class II types were taken from metadata supplied by the sample provider and were not determined by assay-based typing.

The immunoSEQ Assay, a bias-controlled multiplex PCR, was used to amplify TCRbeta CDR3 regions from genomic DNA. In the source study's methods: Nucleated cell counts per sample were estimated from amplification of reference gene primers within the assay. Sequence reads were collapsed and filtered to measure the absolute abundance of every unique TCRbeta CDR3 rearrangement. For each sample, productive Simpson clonality was calculated by taking the square root of Simpson's diversity index across productive rearrangements. Drawn from immuneACCESS, this table holds only the in-frame rearrangements with V and J called that TCRdb kept. Clones are partly lost; checked studies trace under half to an unresolved V gene and leave the rest unexplained. Clone size and the V and J calls come from that table; the DNA yielded D and trimming. The sample yields more than 70,000 clones; 75% to 90% were counted once. The ten top clones hold approximately 25% of the sample.

As regards this clone: No cognate antigen has been identified for it. Base quality data are lacking; no much larger clone is found one base away.

The study at large found these results: How much clinical and demographic metadata was included differed by source and by participant, and the metadata was provided uncurated.

The trim is 4 bases for V and 3 bases for J, with a gap of 16 bases between the germline ends. Its CDR3 holds 15 amino acids, cysteine through phenylalanine. Here the CDR3 DNA is all that survives: 45 bases in frame from base 1. For CDR1 and CDR2, the germline V gene (reference sequence) lists LNHDA and SQIVND. Whole blood was collected in K2EDTA tubes by collaborating institutions according to the institutions' own protocols. For TCRbeta analysis, collaborator samples were shipped as frozen whole blood, as isolated PBMCs, or as DNA extracted from either sample type. In this chain, TRBV19 is recombined with TRBJ2-7; a weak D assignment points to TRBD1 (6 bases agree). The sequence was collected from a human donor in a cohort sampled during active COVID-19. The sample taken for sequencing was peripheral blood. Read as DNA, the sequence is TGTGCCAGTAGTAAGACAGGACACAGTAACTACGAGCAGTACTTC. This translates into CASSKTGHSNYEQYF.